This T cell receptor beta chain was obtained from a study of CD8 T cells in Susac syndrome. Study observations and caveats: It was acknowledged in the study that its TCR sequencing and HLA analysis involved a relatively small number of individuals.

Random-hexamer reverse transcription was applied to roughly 0.5 to 1 ug RNA. The TCR beta CDR3 was amplified by immunoSEQ multiplex PCR across 54 Vbeta, 13 Jbeta. From the immunoSEQ multiplex PCR reads, TCRdb called clonotypes with MiXCR, one entry per CDR3 protein. The table lists around 71,000 distinct CDR3 sequences, 95% to 96% of them singletons. Trimming cost V 0 bases and J 7 bases, with 10 bases left between them. In germline, CDR1 is LGHNA, CDR2 YNFKEQ. The CDR3 spans 14 residues. Comment on this clonotype: The antigen remains unidentified.

TEMRA cells underwent FACS enrichment and CD8+ and CD4+ T cells underwent negative isolation. The sequencing sample was made of CD4+ T cells from PBMCs. The receptor comes from a human donor with multiple sclerosis. The chain employs TRBV4-2 and TRBJ2-1; D is uncertain. The CDR3 here is CASSQDFSINEQFF. The CDR3, as DNA: TGTGCCAGCAGCCAAGATTTTAGCATTAATGAGCAGTTCTTC.